Shown below are 27 T cell receptor beta chains from a single sample sequenced in a study of blood T cell repertoires in COVID-19. Sequenced by immunoSEQ multiplex PCR; TCRdb stores in-frame clones only, minus some. The sample consists of 210,000 or so clones, around 92% of them appearing once. The sample comprised peripheral blood. All receptors come from a young man with acute or convalescent COVID-19.

The rearrangement uses TRBV3-1 (or the pseudogene TRBV3-2) and TRBJ1-2, with no clear D. In germline, CDR1 is LGHDT, CDR2 YNNKEL (reference sequence). The CDR3 extends over 14 amino acids. V was pared by 4 bases and J by 5 bases, with 14 bases between. For the CDR3, the DNA is TGTGCCAGCAGCCTTCGCGGGGTGGGATATGGCTACACCTTC. Translated: CASSLRGVGYGYTF.

This clone was detected once. CDR3 region: CASSQVIGTSGRIVYEQYF. DNA of the CDR3: TGTGCCAGCAGCCAAGTTATCGGAACTAGCGGGAGGATAGTCTACGAGCAGTACTTC. J is TRBJ2-7 and V is TRBV14, with TRBD2 identical over 12 bases. J was trimmed by 3 bases and V by 1 base; bases with no gene match: 13. The CDR3 extends over 19 amino acids. Germline V CDR1 and CDR2: SGHDN, FVKESK.

This chain links TRBV2 with TRBJ1-4; D may be TRBD1 (6 bases). The germline V gene has CDR1 SNHLY and CDR2 FYNNEI. The CDR3 totals 14 residues. With 0 bases removed from V and 7 bases from J, the gap between germline ends came to 9 bases. CDR3 sequence: CASSEAGGAEKLFF. The CDR3 coding sequence is TGTGCCAGCAGTGAAGCAGGGGGAGCTGAAAAACTGTTTTTT.

V usage is TRBV12-3 or TRBV12-4 and J usage is TRBJ1-2, with TRBD1 identical over 10 bases. The J segment lost 7 bases and the V segment lost 6 bases, leaving 5 bases of the junction unmatched. This CDR3 spans 13 amino acids. CDR3 nucleotides: TGTGCCAGCAGGGATAGGGACAGGGGTGGCTACACCTTC. The encoded protein is CASRDRDRGGYTF.

This clone occurred once. The junction does not match germline at one end; this may be a read error. This sequence joins TRBV28 and TRBJ2-2; D gene ambiguous. The CDR3 sequence is 13 residues long. Germline CDR1 and CDR2: MDHEN and SYDVKM. The CDR3 DNA reads TGTGCTAGCACCCCCTCGAACACCGGGGAGCTGTTTTTT. This gives the protein CASTPSNTGELFF.

This clone showed up just once. The chain has TRBV6-5 and TRBJ2-7; 8 nucleotides match TRBD1. CDR1 is MNHEY and CDR2 is SVGAGI in the germline V gene. The CDR3 has 14 amino acids. The J segment lost 6 bases and the V segment lost 2 bases, leaving 6 bases of the junction unmatched. Here the CDR3 DNA reads TGTGCCAGCAGTTACACCGGACAGGGCCGCGAGCAGTACTTC. This gives the protein CASSYTGQGREQYF.

The J gene is TRBJ1-2, the V gene TRBV18; tentatively, D is TRBD1 (5 bases). The CDR3 totals 16 residues. Trimming stripped 0 bases from V and 9 bases from J, with 20 bases between. Germline V gene lookup returns CDR1 KGHSH and CDR2 LQKENI. The CDR3 DNA reads as TGTGCCAGCTCACCACCTGACAGACTAGTCAGCTCCCGCTACACCTTC. Its translation: CASSPPDRLVSSRYTF. Combining the CDR3 with reference TRBV18 and TRBJ1-2 gives the whole variable domain NAGVMQNPRHLVRRRGQEARLRCSPMKGHSHVYWYRQLPEEGLKFMVYLQKENIIDESGMPKERFSAEFPKEGPSILRIQQVVRGDSAAYFCASSPPDRLVSSRYTFGSGTRLTVV.

The rearrangement links TRBV6-4 to TRBJ1-5; D call uncertain. Germline V gene data show CDR1 as MRHNA and CDR2 as SNTAGT. Trimming stripped 4 bases from V and 1 base from J, with 5 bases between. The CDR3 runs to 13 residues. The DNA of the CDR3 is TGTGCCAGCAGTGGCGTGAGCAATCAGCCCCAGCATTTT. Its translation is CASSGVSNQPQHF.

This clone showed up many times. As DNA, the CDR3 is TGTGCCAGCAGCCCGTTCCCTGGGGCCAACGTCCTGACTTTC. This sequence encodes CASSPFPGANVLTF. The chain uses TRBV28 and TRBJ2-6, with no clear D. The V gene's germline CDR1 is MDHEN and CDR2 SYDVKM. The V end was cut by 6 bases, the J end by 2 bases, with 8 bases between. This CDR3 has 14 residues.

The chain is built from TRBV11-2 and TRBJ1-2; the match to TRBD1 covers 9 bases. Germline values: CDR1 SGHAT, CDR2 FQNNGV. V lost 5 bases, J lost 7 bases, and 11 bases stayed unmatched. The CDR3 consists of 15 residues. Here the CDR3 reads CASSPGTGTQGGYTF. CDR3 nucleotides: TGTGCCAGCAGCCCCGGGACAGGGACTCAGGGTGGCTACACCTTC.

This clone showed up just once. This chain joins TRBV30 and TRBJ1-4; no clear D. V shed 2 bases and J shed 8 bases, with 12 bases lying between them. This CDR3 has 13 residues. Germline-derived CDR1 and CDR2 are GTSNPN and SVGIG (reference sequence). In DNA form, the CDR3 reads TGTGCCTGGAGTCCCCAGGTTTGGGAAAAACTGTTTTTT. It is translated as CAWSPQVWEKLFF.

The V gene is TRBV2, the J gene TRBJ1-1; no definite D call. CDR1 and CDR2 (germline): SNHLY, FYNNEI. This CDR3 spans 12 amino acids. Trimming shortened V by 4 bases and J by 1 base, and 4 bases separated the two germline ends. The CDR3 loop is CASSVQNTEAFF. The CDR3 nucleotides are TGTGCCAGCAGTGTACAGAACACTGAAGCTTTCTTT.

This clone was observed once. This chain joins TRBV11-1 and TRBJ1-4; a possible D gene is TRBD1 (5 bases). V lost 5 bases and J 4 bases, leaving 14 bases between the germline ends. Germline V lookup: CDR1 SGHAT, CDR2 FQDESV (reference sequence). This CDR3 has 15 amino acids. In nucleotides, the CDR3 is TGTGCCAGCAGCGACGAACAGGAACTTAATGAAAAACTGTTTTTT. Protein: CASSDEQELNEKLFF.

V gene TRBV6-6 combines with J gene TRBJ1-2, with D unclear. Germline V gene sequence: CDR1 MNHNY, CDR2 SVGAGI (reference sequence). Trimming left V 4 bases short and J 5 bases short, with 11 bases between. CDR3 length: 13 amino acids. The CDR3 nucleotides read TGTGCCAGCAGTTCCGACAACATATATGGCTACACCTTC. Protein: CASSSDNIYGYTF.

This rearrangement joins TRBV2 to TRBJ2-3; 9 positions agree with TRBD2. CDR3 size: 16 residues. The V segment lost 6 bases and the J segment 5 bases; nucleotides outside the gene matches: 12. Germline V CDR1 and CDR2: SNHLY, FYNNEI. This CDR3 is CASSAKGKAGGDTQYF. The DNA of the CDR3 is TGTGCCAGCAGCGCTAAGGGGAAAGCGGGAGGAGATACGCAGTATTTT.

The chain recombines TRBV28 with TRBJ2-1; 7 bases match TRBD1. Germline CDR1 and CDR2: MDHEN and SYDVKM. This CDR3 region has 15 residues. Losses at the gene ends were 4 bases for V and 4 bases for J; bases not matched to a gene: 7. CDR3 coding DNA: TGTGCCAGCAGTTACCCCGGGACAGATTACAATGAGCAGTTCTTC. It encodes CASSYPGTDYNEQFF.

The genes are TRBV5-1 and TRBJ2-7, with 8 bases that match TRBD1. V was pared by 2 bases and J by 4 bases, with 8 bases of the junction left unmatched. The CDR3 sequence is 15 residues long. Germline CDR1 SGHRS, CDR2 YFSETQ. CDR3: CASSLDRGLGYEQYF. For the CDR3, the DNA is TGCGCCAGCAGCTTAGACAGGGGCTTAGGTTACGAGCAGTACTTC.

The chain links TRBV7-2 to TRBJ2-2, with TRBD2 matching over 8 bases. J gave up 2 bases and V 8 bases, and 10 bases lay outside the gene matches. The CDR3 length is 16 residues. CDR1 and CDR2 (germline): SGHTA, FQGNSA. The CDR3 is CASSLAGSQNTGELFF. CDR3 DNA sequence: TGTGCCAGCTCGTTAGCGGGAAGTCAAAACACCGGGGAGCTGTTTTTT.

Note on this clone: The same CDR3 also results from other DNA sequences found in this sample. The V and J genes are TRBV5-1 and TRBJ2-1, with no clear D. Germline assignment: CDR1 SGHRS and CDR2 YFSETQ. The CDR3 runs to 13 residues. Trimming left V 3 bases short and J 0 bases short, with 4 bases between. Written as DNA, the CDR3 is TGCGCCAGCAGCTCCAGCTCCTACAATGAGCAGTTCTTC. Amino acids: CASSSSSYNEQFF.

The chain links TRBV5-4 to TRBJ1-4; D is unresolved. There are 15 residues in the CDR3. Looked up from germline, CDR1 is SGHNT and CDR2 is YYREEE (reference sequence). With 4 bases removed from V and 3 bases from J, the gap between germline ends came to 13 bases. CDR3 DNA: TGTGCCAGCAGCAAGTCCGTCGCGGCTAATGAAAAACTGTTTTTT. Its translation: CASSKSVAANEKLFF.

The V call is TRBV14, the J call TRBJ2-6; no clear D. Trimming cost V 0 bases and J 0 bases, with 9 bases left between them. Germline V CDR1 and CDR2: SGHDN, FVKESK. The CDR3 is made up of 17 amino acids. DNA for the CDR3: TGTGCCAGCAGCCAAGATGCAGGCCTCTCTGGGGCCAACGTCCTGACTTTC. Protein: CASSQDAGLSGANVLTF.

The chain is built from TRBV19 and TRBJ2-7, with 10 positions matching TRBD2. This CDR3 spans 18 amino acids. Germline-derived CDR1 and CDR2 are LNHDA and SQIVND (reference sequence). After removal of 4 bases from V and 2 bases from J, the junction contained 14 bases not matched to a gene. CDR3 nucleotides: TGTGCCAGTAGTACCAGGGCAATAGCGGGGGGTCGTGCCTACGAGCAGTACTTC. It is translated as CASSTRAIAGGRAYEQYF. Full variable domain (missing parts from reference TRBV19 and TRBJ2-7): DGGITQSPKYLFRKEGQNVTLSCEQNLNHDAMYWYRQDPGQGLRLIYYSQIVNDFQKGDIAEGYSVSREKKESFPLTVTSAQKNPTAFYLCASSTRAIAGGRAYEQYFGPGTRLTVT.

The V and J genes are TRBV18 and TRBJ1-1, with a possible D match to TRBD1 (6 bases). With 3 bases removed from V and 4 bases from J, the gap between germline ends came to 15 bases. Germline V gene data show CDR1 as KGHSH and CDR2 as LQKENI. The CDR3 has 15 residues. In nucleotides, the CDR3 is TGTGCCAGCTCACCGGCTACTGGGGGCTTCACTGAAGCTTTCTTT. It yields the protein CASSPATGGFTEAFF.

This chain joins TRBV7-9 and TRBJ1-1; a weak D match, TRBD1 (5 bases). The CDR3 extends over 14 amino acids. Germline CDR1 and CDR2: SEHNR and FQNEAQ (reference sequence). V was pared by 3 bases and J by 0 bases, with 8 bases between. CDR3 nucleotides: TGTGCCAGCAGCTTGACAGATATGAACACTGAAGCTTTCTTT. It translates to CASSLTDMNTEAFF.

V is TRBV6-5 and J is TRBJ2-3, with 9 bases lining up with TRBD2. Germline CDR1 reads MNHEY; CDR2 reads SVGAGI. The CDR3 is made up of 15 amino acids. V shed 3 bases, J shed 5 bases, and the junction held 6 bases outside the gene matches. In nucleotides, the CDR3 is TGTGCCAGCAGTTATCGGGGACTAGCAATAGATACGCAGTATTTT. Residues: CASSYRGLAIDTQYF.

The V gene is TRBV28, the J gene TRBJ2-7, with 9 bases aligning to TRBD1. Germline V CDR1 and CDR2: MDHEN, SYDVKM. The CDR3 loop spans 14 amino acids. DNA of the CDR3: TGTGCGACCAGGGGTGGGACAGGGCGTAGGGAGCAGTACTTC. It specifies CATRGGTGRREQYF.

The rearrangement uses TRBV3-1 (or the pseudogene TRBV3-2) and TRBJ2-5; unclear D gene. CDR1 is LGHDT and CDR2 is YNNKEL in the germline V gene (reference sequence). V lost 1 base to trimming and J lost 1 base, with 7 bases between them. CDR3 length equals 14 residues. CDR3 sequence (DNA): TGTGCCAGCAGCCAAGTTCCGGGCCAAGAGACCCAGTACTTC. Translated, it gives CASSQVPGQETQYF.